The sequence of this T cell receptor (beta chain) was determined in a study of blood T cell repertoires in COVID-19. Study-level information: The United States, Italy and Spain supplied acute and convalescent COVID-19 samples. PBMCs, B-cell-depleted T cells, or T cells provided the cDNA or gDNA that made up the material.

Seattle enrolled patients during active infection and tracked them longitudinally. Germline-derived CDR1 and CDR2 are MNHEY and SVGEGT. This CDR3 comprises 15 residues. V lost 7 bases, J lost 4 bases, and 11 bases stayed unmatched. As handled by the study authors: The assay estimated nucleated cells by amplifying reference gene primers. Produced via immunoSEQ multiplex PCR; TCRdb's table is partial and in-frame only. The V and J calls and the clone size are those of that table, but D and trimming were determined from the DNA. The sample lists roughly 130,000 clones; about 88% were seen once. The clonotype was recovered from a man between 60 and 75 years old with COVID-19, enrolled during active disease. This chain joins TRBV6-2 or TRBV6-3 and TRBJ2-5, with 8 bases that match TRBD2. Material: peripheral blood. CDR3: CASNPVTGGGETQYF. In DNA, the CDR3 is TGTGCCAGCAACCCGGTAACGGGAGGGGGAGAGACCCAGTACTTC.